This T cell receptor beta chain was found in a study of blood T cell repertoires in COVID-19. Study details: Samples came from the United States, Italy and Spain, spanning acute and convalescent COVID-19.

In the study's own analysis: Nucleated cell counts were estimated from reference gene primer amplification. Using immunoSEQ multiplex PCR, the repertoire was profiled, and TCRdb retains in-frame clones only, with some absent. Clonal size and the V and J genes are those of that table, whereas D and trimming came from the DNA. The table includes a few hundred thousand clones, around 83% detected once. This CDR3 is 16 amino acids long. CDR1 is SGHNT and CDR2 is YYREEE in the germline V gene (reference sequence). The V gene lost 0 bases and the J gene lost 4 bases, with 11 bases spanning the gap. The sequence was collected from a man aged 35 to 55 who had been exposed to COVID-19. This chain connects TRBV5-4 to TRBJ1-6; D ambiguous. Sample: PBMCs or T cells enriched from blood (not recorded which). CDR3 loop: CASSLDTQAYNSPLHF. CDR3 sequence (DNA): TGTGCCAGCAGCTTGGATACTCAAGCATATAATTCACCCCTCCACTTT.